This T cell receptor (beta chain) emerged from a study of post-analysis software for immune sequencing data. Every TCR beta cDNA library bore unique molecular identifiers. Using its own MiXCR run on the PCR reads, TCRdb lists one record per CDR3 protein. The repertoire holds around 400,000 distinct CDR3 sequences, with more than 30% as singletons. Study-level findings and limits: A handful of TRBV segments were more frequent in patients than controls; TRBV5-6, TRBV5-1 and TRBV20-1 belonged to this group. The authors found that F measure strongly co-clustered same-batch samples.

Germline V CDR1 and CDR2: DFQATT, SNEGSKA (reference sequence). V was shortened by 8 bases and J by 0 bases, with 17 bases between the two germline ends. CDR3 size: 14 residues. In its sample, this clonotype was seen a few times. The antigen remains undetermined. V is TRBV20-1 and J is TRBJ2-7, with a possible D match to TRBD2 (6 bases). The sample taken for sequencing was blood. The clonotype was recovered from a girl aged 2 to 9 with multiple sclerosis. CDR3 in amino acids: CSPRGSGFSYEQYF. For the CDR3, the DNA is TGCAGTCCTCGAGGTAGCGGCTTCTCCTACGAGCAGTACTTC.